Sequencing of this T cell receptor (beta chain) was carried out in a study of T cells in Graves' hyperthyroidism and ophthalmopathy. Worth noting for this clonotype: A clone one base away is much larger, so this may be a read error.

Germline V gene data show CDR1 as SGDLS and CDR2 as YYNGEE. V lost 4 bases to trimming and J lost 6 bases; unmatched junction nucleotides: 9. This CDR3 comprises 14 residues. The TCR beta CDR3 regions underwent amplification using RNA transcripts as the source. Primed by the HTBI set, a first-round RT-PCR was run on the TCR CDR3. One entry per CDR3 protein results from TCRdb running MiXCR on the multiplex PCR reads. In the table there are about 160,000 distinct CDR3 sequences, just under 9.5% of which are singletons. This chain connects TRBV9 to TRBJ1-1; 7 positions agree with TRBD1. The receptor's source is a woman aged 18-29 years with Graves' hyperthyroidism that later progressed to Graves' ophthalmopathy. Sequenced sample: blood. CDR3 sequence: CASSPNTGDAEAFF. The CDR3 DNA follows: TGTGCCAGCAGCCCAAACACAGGGGACGCTGAAGCTTTCTTT.